This T cell receptor beta chain was captured by sequencing in a study of a mutant IDH1 vaccine in newly diagnosed glioma. Overall study: The V12 visit happened in week 35, and the V13 visit happened in week 47.

The protocol was immunoSEQ multiplex PCR, while the TCRdb copy is restricted to in-frame clones and leaves out a portion. This sample has tens of thousands of clones, with approximately 87% found just once. V trimming: 6 bases; J trimming: 7 bases; junction bases outside the gene matches: 0. This CDR3 spans 13 amino acids. The germline V gene has CDR1 MNHEY and CDR2 SVGAGI. As to time point: week 35, safety follow-up. The study gave 300 ug of mutant IDH1 20-mer peptide per vaccine dose, with topical imiquimod. On this clone itself: Its target is not known.

This TCR was sampled from a man in his forties with glioma. The input for sequencing was PBMCs, taken from a glioma patient whose treatment included an IDH1 peptide vaccine. The chain employs TRBV6-5 and TRBJ2-2, with 12 nucleotides matching TRBD2. The CDR3 coding sequence is TGTGCCAGCAGGACTAGCGGGAGCGGGGAGCTGTTTTTT. Translation: CASRTSGSGELFF.